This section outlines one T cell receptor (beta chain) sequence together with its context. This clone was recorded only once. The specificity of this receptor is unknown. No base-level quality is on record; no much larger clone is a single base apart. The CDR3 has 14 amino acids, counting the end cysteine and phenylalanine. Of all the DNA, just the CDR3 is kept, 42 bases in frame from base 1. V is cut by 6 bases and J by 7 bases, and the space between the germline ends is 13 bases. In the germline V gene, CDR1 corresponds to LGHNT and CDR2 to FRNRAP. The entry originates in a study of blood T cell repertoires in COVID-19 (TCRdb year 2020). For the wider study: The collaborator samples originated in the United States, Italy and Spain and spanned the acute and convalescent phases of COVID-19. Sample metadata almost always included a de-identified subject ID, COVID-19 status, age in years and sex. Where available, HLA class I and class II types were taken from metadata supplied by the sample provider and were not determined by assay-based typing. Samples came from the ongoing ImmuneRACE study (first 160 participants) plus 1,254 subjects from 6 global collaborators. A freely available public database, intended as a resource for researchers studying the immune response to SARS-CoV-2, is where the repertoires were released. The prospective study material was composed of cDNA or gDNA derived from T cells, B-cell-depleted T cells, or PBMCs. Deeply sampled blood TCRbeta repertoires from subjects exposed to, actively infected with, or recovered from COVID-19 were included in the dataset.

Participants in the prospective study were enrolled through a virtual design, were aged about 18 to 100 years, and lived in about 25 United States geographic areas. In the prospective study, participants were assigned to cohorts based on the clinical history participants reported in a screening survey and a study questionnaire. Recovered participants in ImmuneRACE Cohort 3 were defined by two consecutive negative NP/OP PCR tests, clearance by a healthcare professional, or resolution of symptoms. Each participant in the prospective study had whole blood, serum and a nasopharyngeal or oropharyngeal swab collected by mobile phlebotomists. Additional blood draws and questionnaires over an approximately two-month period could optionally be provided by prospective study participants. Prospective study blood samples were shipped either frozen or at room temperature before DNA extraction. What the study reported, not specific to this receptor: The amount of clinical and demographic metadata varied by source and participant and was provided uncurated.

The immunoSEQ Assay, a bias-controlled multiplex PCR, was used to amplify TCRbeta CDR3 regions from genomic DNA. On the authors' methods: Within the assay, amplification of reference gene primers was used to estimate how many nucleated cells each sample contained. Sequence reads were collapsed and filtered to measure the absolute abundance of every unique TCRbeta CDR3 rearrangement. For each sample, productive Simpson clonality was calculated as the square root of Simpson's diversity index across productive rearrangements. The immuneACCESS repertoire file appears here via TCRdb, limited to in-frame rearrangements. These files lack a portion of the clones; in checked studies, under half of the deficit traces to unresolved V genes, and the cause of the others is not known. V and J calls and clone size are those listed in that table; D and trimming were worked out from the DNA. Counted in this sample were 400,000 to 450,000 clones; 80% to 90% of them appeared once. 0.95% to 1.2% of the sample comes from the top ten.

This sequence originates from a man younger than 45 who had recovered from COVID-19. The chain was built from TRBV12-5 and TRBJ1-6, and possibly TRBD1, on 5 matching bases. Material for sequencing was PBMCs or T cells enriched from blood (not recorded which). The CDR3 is CASGPGRGNSPLHF. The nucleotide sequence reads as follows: TGTGCTAGTGGACCCGGACGGGGGAATTCACCCCTCCACTTT.